This TCR beta chain appears in the sequencing data of a study of graft-versus-host responses after intestinal transplantation. Produced via immunoSEQ multiplex PCR; TCRdb's table is partial and in-frame only. The sample shows roughly 9,000 clones, around 29% of them seen only once. Trimming removed 8 bases from V and 4 bases from J; junction bases left unmatched: 8. Germline V lookup: CDR1 SNHLY, CDR2 FYNNEI. This CDR3 has 14 amino acids. To note about this clone: Other DNA variants within this sample encode the same CDR3.

The origin of this receptor is a human patient who received an intestinal transplant. The specimen was alloreactive CD4+ T cells from a mixed lymphocyte reaction culture, collected before intestinal transplant. As for subset: CFSE-low proliferating T cells sorted from roughly six-day pre-transplant mixed lymphocyte reaction (GvH or HvG direction). The chain employs TRBV2 and TRBJ2-5, with 9 bases lining up with TRBD2. As DNA, the CDR3 is TGTGCCAGCGGAGGGGCGGGGGGGAGAGAGACCCAGTACTTC. Its protein product is CASGGAGGRETQYF.